The following is a T cell receptor (beta chain) sequence with its context. The germline gives CDR1 MNHNS, CDR2 SASEGT. The CDR3 consists of 16 residues. The V and J ends lost 4 bases and 5 bases, in that order; junction bases with no gene match: 10. As processed by the authors: Scientists estimated how many nucleated cells there were by amplifying reference gene primers. Produced via immunoSEQ multiplex PCR; TCRdb's table is partial and in-frame only. The D gene and trimming were derived from the DNA, and the V and J assignments and clone size from that table. The profile shows 100,000 to 150,000 clones, 82% of them singletons. This entry comes from a study of blood T cell repertoires in COVID-19. About the study: Some COVID-19 samples were acute and others convalescent; all came from the United States, Italy and Spain. In each case, the material was cDNA or gDNA derived from T cells, B-cell-depleted T cells, or PBMCs.

This rearrangement joins TRBV6-1 to TRBJ2-3, with 9 bases that match TRBD1. Sequencing was carried out using peripheral blood. This receptor was identified in a woman aged 70 to 79 with acute or convalescent COVID-19. In nucleotides, the CDR3 is TGTGCCAGCAGTGGGGGGACAGGGCCCGCGAGAGATACGCAGTATTTT. It is translated as CASSGGTGPARDTQYF.